These 20 T cell receptor beta chains were sequenced from one sample in a study of blood T cell repertoires in COVID-19. Clones were read by immunoSEQ multiplex PCR, and TCRdb kept only the in-frame ones, dropping some. Of around 170,000 clones in the sample, around 89% are singletons; the top ten hold 1.5% to 2%. The sequencing input was peripheral blood. The receptor set was obtained from a man aged 18 to 30 who had recovered from COVID-19.

The chain recombines TRBV5-4 with TRBJ2-5, with D possibly TRBD1 on 5 matching bases. Trimming took 3 bases from V and 9 from J, leaving 15 bases between them. The length of the CDR3 is 13 residues. Germline-derived CDR1 and CDR2 are SGHNT and YYREEE (reference sequence). The CDR3 loop is CASSYAGSWAQYF. Written as DNA, the CDR3 is TGTGCCAGCAGCTACGCAGGGTCCTGGGCCCAGTACTTC.

V is TRBV5-4 and J is TRBJ2-7; 13 positions agree with TRBD2. With V trimmed by 5 bases and J by 4 bases, 9 bases remained unmatched. CDR1 and CDR2 from the germline V gene are SGHNT and YYREEE (reference sequence). There are 16 residues in the CDR3. Written as DNA, the CDR3 is TGTGCCAGCAGTTTTCCGGGACTAGCGGGAAGGTACGAGCAGTACTTC. Residues: CASSFPGLAGRYEQYF.

J is TRBJ1-1 and V is TRBV2; TRBD1 aligns across 8 bases. V trimming: 9 bases; J trimming: 1 base; junction bases outside the gene matches: 19. The CDR3 contains 18 residues. Looked up from germline, CDR1 is SNHLY and CDR2 is FYNNEI. This CDR3 reads CARPSMNQDRVANTEAFF. DNA of the CDR3: TGTGCCAGACCCTCGATGAACCAGGACAGGGTAGCGAACACTGAAGCTTTCTTT.

The chain uses TRBV7-9 and TRBJ2-7, with D perhaps TRBD2 (5 bases). This CDR3 has 15 residues. Trimming cost V 4 bases and J 0 bases, with 13 bases left between them. Germline V gene lookup returns CDR1 SEHNR and CDR2 FQNEAQ (reference sequence). The CDR3 DNA is TGTGCCAGCAGCTCAATACCTAGCTCCTCCTACGAGCAGTACTTC. Translation: CASSSIPSSSYEQYF.

This clone was seen just once. The chain couples TRBV27 to TRBJ2-1; D is possibly TRBD2 (5 bases). The CDR3 is 16 amino acids. V dropped 0 bases and J dropped 0 bases, with 9 bases sitting between them. CDR1 and CDR2 from the germline V gene are MNHEY and SMNVEV (reference sequence). The chain's CDR3 is CASSLSWGDSYNEQFF. The DNA of the CDR3 is TGTGCCAGCAGTTTATCATGGGGAGACTCCTACAATGAGCAGTTCTTC.

This clone appeared once. This rearrangement joins TRBV28 to TRBJ2-5; 9 positions match TRBD1. The germline CDR1 and CDR2 sequences are MDHEN and SYDVKM. CDR3 length: 15 amino acids. V dropped 5 bases and J dropped 5; count of bases not matched to a gene: 9. CDR3 nucleotides: TGTGCCAGCAGTCCCACAGGGGGCGTGTCGGAGACCCAGTACTTC. Amino acid sequence: CASSPTGGVSETQYF.

The V and J genes are TRBV7-9 and TRBJ1-4, with 8 bases matching TRBD1. CDR3 length: 14 amino acids. Losses at the gene ends were 5 bases for V and 4 bases for J; bases not matched to a gene: 3. Germline V gene data show CDR1 as SEHNR and CDR2 as FQNEAQ (reference sequence). The CDR3 spells CASSPGQDNEKLFF. CDR3 DNA: TGTGCCAGCAGCCCGGGACAGGATAATGAAAAACTGTTTTTT. Together with reference TRBV7-9 and TRBJ1-4, the CDR3 gives the full variable domain: DTGVSQNPRHKITKRGQNVTFRCDPISEHNRLYWYRQTLGQGPEFLTYFQNEAQLEKSRLLSDRFSAERPKGSFSTLEIQRTEQGDSAMYLCASSPGQDNEKLFFGSGTQLSVL.

The chain couples TRBV4-3 to TRBJ2-2; 13 nucleotides match TRBD2. Germline trimming cut 3 bases from V and 3 bases from J; bases unmatched to any gene: 13. The V gene's germline CDR1 is LGHNA and CDR2 YSLEER. CDR3 length: 20 residues. CDR3 residues: CASSHLLLAGGRKDTGELFF. The CDR3 DNA is TGCGCCAGCAGCCATCTCTTACTAGCGGGAGGGCGAAAAGACACCGGGGAGCTGTTTTTT.

This clone occurred a few times. The chain links TRBV24-1 to TRBJ2-5, with 8 bases fitting TRBD1. The V and J ends lost 7 bases and 4 bases, in that order; junction bases with no gene match: 7. The CDR3 has 14 residues. Germline V gene sequence: CDR1 KGHDR, CDR2 SFDVKD. The CDR3 protein is CATRKGQGLETQYF. The DNA of the CDR3 is TGTGCCACCAGAAAAGGACAGGGTCTAGAGACCCAGTACTTC.

The gene calls are TRBV5-4 and TRBJ1-1, with 12 nucleotides matching TRBD1. In germline, CDR1 is SGHNT, CDR2 YYREEE (reference sequence). The CDR3 length is 14 residues. Trimming at V came to 6 bases and at J to 5 bases, leaving 5 bases not matched to a gene. The CDR3 DNA follows: TGTGCCAGCACCACGGGACAGGGGGCGACTGAAGCTTTCTTT. Translating gives CASTTGQGATEAFF. The whole variable domain, filled in from reference TRBV5-4 and TRBJ1-1, reads ETGVTQSPTHLIKTRGQQVTLRCSSQSGHNTVSWYQQALGQGPQFIFQYYREEENGRGNFPPRFSGLQFPNYSSELNVNALELDDSALYLCASTTGQGATEAFFGQGTRLTVV.

The chain employs TRBV9 and TRBJ2-3; D might be TRBD2 (6 bases). The CDR3 extends over 14 amino acids. The V gene lost 1 base and the J gene lost 8 bases, with 14 bases spanning the gap. In germline, CDR1 is SGDLS, CDR2 YYNGEE. CDR3 amino acids: CASSVFRGLVTQYF. The CDR3 coding sequence is TGTGCCAGCAGCGTATTCCGGGGACTGGTTACGCAGTATTTT.

The chain is built from TRBV7-9 and TRBJ2-2, with 8 bases that match TRBD2. Trimming removed 4 bases from V and 6 bases from J; junction bases left unmatched: 10. The CDR3 loop spans 16 amino acids. In germline, CDR1 is SEHNR, CDR2 FQNEAQ (reference sequence). The CDR3 bases are TGTGCCAGCAGCTCGGAGCGGGAGATTCTGGCCGGGGAGCTGTTTTTT. It yields the protein CASSSEREILAGELFF.

The chain is built from TRBV6-2 or TRBV6-3 and TRBJ2-2; a weak D match, TRBD2 (5 bases). Germline lookup yields CDR1 MNHEY and CDR2 SVGEGT. The CDR3 spans 14 residues. V lost 4 bases, J lost 5 bases, and 11 bases lay in between. The CDR3 DNA reads as TGTGCCAGCAGTTCTGGGCGGGCGACCGGGGAGCTGTTTTTT. Protein: CASSSGRATGELFF.

This rearrangement joins TRBV12-5 to TRBJ1-2, with TRBD1 matching 10 bases. CDR3 size: 16 residues. V was pared by 5 bases and J by 4 bases, with 10 bases of the junction left unmatched. The germline V gene encodes CDR1 LGHNT and CDR2 FRNRAP. As DNA, the CDR3 is TGTGCTAGTGGTCGGGACAGGGGCGTATTCGGCTATGGCTACACCTTC. This gives the protein CASGRDRGVFGYGYTF.

The chain employs TRBV7-2 and TRBJ1-2; TRBD1 matches 7 bases. CDR1 is SGHTA and CDR2 is FQGNSA in the germline V gene. The CDR3 consists of 15 residues. V was pared by 1 base and J by 0 bases, with 2 bases of the junction left unmatched. The DNA of the CDR3 is TGTGCCAGCAGCTTAGGGGGACAGACTAACTATGGCTACACCTTC. It translates to CASSLGGQTNYGYTF.

The chain links TRBV28 to TRBJ1-1; 7 nucleotides line up with TRBD1. CDR1 and CDR2 from the germline V gene are MDHEN and SYDVKM. After removal of 6 bases from V and 5 bases from J, the junction contained 6 bases not matched to a gene. The CDR3 runs 13 residues. The CDR3 coding sequence is TGTGCCAGCAGCCAGGGGGTAGGAACTGAAGCTTTCTTT. It is translated as CASSQGVGTEAFF.

The chain employs TRBV23-1 and TRBJ2-3, with 10 bases that match TRBD2. TRBV23-1 carries the ORF label, with uncertain function. This CDR3 region has 15 residues. V shed 7 bases, J shed 0 bases, and the junction held 4 bases outside the gene matches. The CDR3 sequence: CASTGLAESTDTQYF. In nucleotides, the CDR3 is TGCGCCAGCACCGGACTAGCGGAGAGCACAGATACGCAGTATTTT.

V and J are TRBV6-4 and TRBJ2-2; tentatively, D is TRBD1 (6 bases). CDR1 MRHNA and CDR2 SNTAGT come from the germline V gene. CDR3 length: 13 amino acids. Trimming took 10 bases from V and 0 from J, leaving 9 bases between them. Here the CDR3 reads CAKGGPNTGELFF. The CDR3 DNA follows: TGTGCCAAAGGGGGACCGAACACCGGGGAGCTGTTTTTT.

The V and J genes are TRBV4-3 and TRBJ2-1; 10 bases are a match to TRBD2. Looked up from germline, CDR1 is LGHNA and CDR2 is YSLEER. The CDR3 is made up of 17 amino acids. Trimming removed 4 bases from V and 6 bases from J; junction bases left unmatched: 12. Written as DNA, the CDR3 is TGCGCCAGCAGCCTTGGAACCGGGACTAGCGTAAGCAATGAGCAGTTCTTC. As protein: CASSLGTGTSVSNEQFF.

The chain links TRBV4-1 to TRBJ2-1; 7 nucleotides match TRBD2. Germline assignment: CDR1 MGHRA and CDR2 YSYEKL. Germline trimming cut 7 bases from V and 6 bases from J; bases unmatched to any gene: 12. The CDR3 sequence is 15 residues long. The CDR3 nucleotides read TGCGCCAGCACAAAGAGGGCGGGAGAATTCAATGAGCAGTTCTTC. This gives the protein CASTKRAGEFNEQFF.